The clone carrying this TCR beta chain was seen more than once but under ten times. Its target is not known. This sample was included in a study of blood T cells in healthy people across ages. Findings of the study overall: Naive and antigen-experienced cells could not be conclusively compared, given unsorted PBMCs. Both higher diversity and more naive CD4+ cells marked long-lived donors when set against aged donors.

This CDR3 is built from 14 residues. The trim removed 3 bases at V and 7 bases at J, leaving 7 bases unmatched. Germline V gene sequence: CDR1 LGHNA, CDR2 YSLEER. Alongside a J-beta primer mix, a sample-barcoded 5' primer served in a second PCR lasting roughly 6 to 11 cycles. TCRdb processed the 5' RACE reads anew with MiXCR; each CDR3 protein has one entry. The sample lists some 1,000,000 distinct CDR3 sequences; approximately 25% were seen once. This sample also belongs to another study, concerning T cells of mothers and their children. That work contributes: Using the M1S primer, the second PCR added sample barcodes along with 2-4 random nucleotides. Several million TCR beta reads per child versus over 10 million per mother.

The chain carries TRBV4-3 and TRBJ2-3, with TRBD1 matching over 7 bases. This TCR derives from a girl aged 2-10 years in good health. What was sequenced was blood. The DNA of the CDR3 is TGCGCCAGCAGCCAGGACAGACAGGGATATACGCAGTATTTT. It specifies CASSQDRQGYTQYF.